This T cell receptor (beta chain) came from a study of cytomegalovirus exposure and HLA in healthy donors. The study, taken as a whole, reports: Later on, an analysis tied roughly 17,000 TCR beta sequences to HLA alleles at 0.05 false discovery rate. Most sequenced TCRs were rare (though some public TCRs occurred in many donors). Immune exposure information available was restricted to CMV serostatus. What was likely a sequencing artifact was a cluster of highly shared sequence variants.

The CDR3 is made up of 16 amino acids. Per germline, CDR1 SGHVS and CDR2 FNYEAQ. Losses at the gene ends were 1 base for V and 6 bases for J; bases not matched to a gene: 5. Remarks on this clone: Its antigen is currently unknown.

The primer mix had 60 Vbeta and 13 Jbeta primers. Some clones are missing from TCRdb's copy, which holds only in-frame ones; the method was immunoSEQ multiplex PCR. The repertoire includes some 160,000 clones, approximately 79% of them detected once, and roughly 0.64% sits in the top ten. Specimen: PBMCs. This sequence originates from a woman in her thirties or forties in good health and CMV-seronegative. The genes are TRBV7-6 and TRBJ2-7; 14 bases line up with TRBD2. The CDR3 reads CASSLGNGLAGGEQYF. CDR3 sequence (DNA): TGTGCCAGCAGCTTAGGAAATGGACTAGCGGGAGGCGAGCAGTACTTC.